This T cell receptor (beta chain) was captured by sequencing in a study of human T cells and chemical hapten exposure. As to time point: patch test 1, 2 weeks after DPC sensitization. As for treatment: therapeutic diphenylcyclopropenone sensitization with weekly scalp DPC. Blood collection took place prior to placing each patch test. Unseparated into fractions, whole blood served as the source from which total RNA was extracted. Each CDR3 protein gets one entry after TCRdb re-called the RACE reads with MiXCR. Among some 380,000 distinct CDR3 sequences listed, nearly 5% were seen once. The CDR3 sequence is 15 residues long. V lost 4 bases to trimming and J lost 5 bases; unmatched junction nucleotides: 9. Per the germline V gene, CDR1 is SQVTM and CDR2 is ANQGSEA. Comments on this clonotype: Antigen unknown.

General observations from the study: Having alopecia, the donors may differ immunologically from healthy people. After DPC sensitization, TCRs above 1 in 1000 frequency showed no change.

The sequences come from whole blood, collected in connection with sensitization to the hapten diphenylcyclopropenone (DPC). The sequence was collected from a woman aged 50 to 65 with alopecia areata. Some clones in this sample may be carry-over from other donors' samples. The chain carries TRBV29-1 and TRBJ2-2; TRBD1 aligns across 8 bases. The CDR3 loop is CSVVTGGWKTGELFF. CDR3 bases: TGCAGCGTTGTAACAGGGGGGTGGAAAACCGGGGAGCTGTTTTTT.